One and the same sample provided the 18 T cell receptor beta chains below, sequenced in a study of cytomegalovirus exposure and HLA in healthy donors (dated by TCRdb to between 2016 and 2019). Libraries were prepared through the immunoSEQ multiplex PCR assay. For the multiplex PCR, a mixture combining 60 forward primers for TCR Vbeta segments and 13 reverse primers for TCR Jbeta segments was used. As stored in TCRdb, this immuneACCESS dataset retains in-frame rearrangements with V and J assigned. A fraction of the clones does not appear; measured against another copy, unresolved V genes explain less than half of the discrepancy, and the remainder lacks a known reason. This sample holds over 85,000 clones; 76% were observed only once. Roughly 2% of the sample rests with the top ten. The sequencing sample was made of PBMCs. These receptors were obtained from a man aged 40-50 years in good health and CMV-seronegative.

The genes are TRBV25-1 and TRBJ2-7; D is ambiguous. CDR1 is MGHDK, CDR2 SYGVNS, per germline. The germline V and J ends were trimmed by 3 bases and 3 bases, with 6 bases remaining between them. The CDR3 length is 12 residues. The CDR3 DNA is TGTGCCAGCAGTGATCCAATCTACGAGCAGTACTTC. Translation: CASSDPIYEQYF.

V is TRBV7-9 and J is TRBJ2-1; possible D gene TRBD2, 5 bases. V gave up 2 bases and J gave up 4 bases, with 6 bases separating them. CDR1 and CDR2 (germline): SEHNR, FQNEAQ (reference sequence). The CDR3 spans 13 residues. CDR3 nucleotide sequence: TGTGCCAGCAGCTTACTAGCTTACAATGAGCAGTTCTTC. As protein: CASSLLAYNEQFF.

The V gene is TRBV7-3, the J gene TRBJ1-2, with TRBD1 identical over 7 bases. Trimming cost V 3 bases and J 6 bases; bases outside gene matches: 13. Looked up from germline, CDR1 is SGHTA and CDR2 is FQGTGA. This CDR3 is built from 16 residues. The CDR3 loop is CASSLHKQGMGDGYTF. DNA for the CDR3: TGTGCCAGCAGCTTGCACAAACAGGGGATGGGGGATGGCTACACCTTC. Full variable domain (missing parts from reference TRBV7-3 and TRBJ1-2): GAGVSQTPSNKVTEKGKYVELRCDPISGHTALYWYRQSLGQGPEFLIYFQGTGAADDSGLPNDRFFAVRPEGSVSTLKIQRTERGDSAVYLCASSLHKQGMGDGYTFGSGTRLTVV.

This sequence joins TRBV7-9 and TRBJ1-1, with TRBD1 matching over 8 bases. The CDR3 spans 13 residues. Germline V gene lookup returns CDR1 SEHNR and CDR2 FQNEAQ (reference sequence). After removal of 3 bases from V and 11 bases from J, the junction contained 8 bases not matched to a gene. CDR3 in amino acids: CASSLDREVGAFF. In DNA form, the CDR3 reads TGTGCCAGCAGCTTGGACAGGGAGGTGGGGGCTTTCTTT.

The V call is TRBV2, the J call TRBJ2-2; D remains unclear. Germline V gene data show CDR1 as SNHLY and CDR2 as FYNNEI. This CDR3 comprises 12 residues. The germline V and J ends were trimmed by 6 bases and 1 base, with 3 bases remaining between them. The CDR3 is CASSMNTGELFF. In DNA form, the CDR3 reads TGTGCCAGCAGCATGAACACCGGGGAGCTGTTTTTT.

This chain links TRBV6-6 with TRBJ1-5, with TRBD1 matching over 7 bases. The V gene end was trimmed by 5 bases and the J gene end by 0 bases; junction bases not matched to a gene: 4. The CDR3 extends over 15 amino acids. Germline V CDR1 and CDR2: MNHNY, SVGAGI (reference sequence). The CDR3 bases are TGTGCCAGCAGTCCGGGACAGATTAGCAATCAGCCCCAGCATTTT. The encoded protein is CASSPGQISNQPQHF.

The chain combines TRBV27 with TRBJ2-3; 16 bases agree with TRBD2. The CDR3 runs to 15 residues. The ends lost 9 bases at V and 6 bases at J; junction bases unmatched: 6. Germline V gives CDR1 MNHEY, CDR2 SMNVEV (reference sequence). The DNA of the CDR3 is TGTGCCAGTCAGGGACTAGCGGGAGGGGCCGATACGCAGTATTTT. Amino acid sequence: CASQGLAGGADTQYF.

The genes are TRBV6-6 and TRBJ2-3; D gene uncertain. Looked up from germline, CDR1 is MNHNY and CDR2 is SVGAGI (reference sequence). This CDR3 contains 12 residues. The V end lost 6 bases, the J end lost 2 bases, and 6 bases lay between the germline ends. CDR3 DNA: TGTGCCAGCAGGGCGGACACAGATACGCAGTATTTT. Encoded protein: CASRADTDTQYF.

The rearrangement uses TRBV5-1 and TRBJ2-1; 8 bases fit TRBD2. Germline CDR1 SGHRS, CDR2 YFSETQ. Trimming at V came to 0 bases and at J to 5 bases, leaving 31 bases not matched to a gene. The CDR3 has 24 residues. CDR3 coding DNA: TGCGCCAGCAGCTTGGGAGTGCTAGCGGGTGGGTACGGCTACGAGCGTCCCGGGAACAATGAGCAGTTCTTC. Protein sequence: CASSLGVLAGGYGYERPGNNEQFF.

The chain combines TRBV7-6 with TRBJ1-3; 7 bases line up with TRBD1. The germline gives CDR1 SGHVS, CDR2 FNYEAQ. V lost 5 bases, J lost 6 bases, and 10 bases stayed unmatched. CDR3 size: 15 residues. The CDR3 DNA is TGTGCCAGCAGCACAACGACAGGGTCCGTAAACACCATATATTTT. Encoded protein: CASSTTTGSVNTIYF.

The V and J genes are TRBV5-5 and TRBJ1-6; D remains ambiguous. V dropped 0 bases and J dropped 0 bases, with 16 bases sitting between them. CDR3 length: 19 amino acids. The germline gives CDR1 SGHKS, CDR2 YYEKEE (reference sequence). CDR3 in amino acids: CASSLVVGVLSSYNSPLHF. The CDR3 DNA sequence: TGTGCCAGCAGCTTGGTTGTGGGCGTTCTCAGCTCCTATAATTCACCCCTCCACTTT.

This chain uses TRBV5-1 with TRBJ2-1; D is possibly TRBD1 (8 bases). The V and J ends lost 4 bases and 5 bases respectively, with 16 bases between them. Germline values: CDR1 SGHRS, CDR2 YFSETQ. This CDR3 is built from 15 residues. The CDR3: CASSEQGGINNEQFF. The CDR3 DNA is TGCGCCAGCAGCGAACAGGGGGGGATCAACAATGAGCAGTTCTTC.

The table lists this clone with a few counts. The chain has TRBV6-1 and TRBJ2-5, with TRBD1 matching 9 bases. CDR1 and CDR2 (germline): MNHNS, SASEGT. The trim removed 3 bases at V and 1 base at J, leaving 6 bases unmatched. This CDR3 spans 16 amino acids. The CDR3: CASSDVRQGGQETQYF. CDR3 nucleotide sequence: TGTGCCAGCAGTGACGTGCGACAGGGGGGCCAAGAGACCCAGTACTTC.

In its sample, this clone was seen a few times. V is TRBV5-4 and J is TRBJ1-5; maybe TRBD1 (6 bases). The V end lost 4 bases, the J end lost 2 bases, and 13 bases lay between the germline ends. Germline V gives CDR1 SGHNT, CDR2 YYREEE (reference sequence). There are 15 residues in the CDR3. CDR3 amino acids: CASSQKTGRNQPQHF. CDR3 nucleotides: TGTGCCAGCAGCCAAAAAACAGGGCGCAATCAGCCCCAGCATTTT.

This sequence joins TRBV15 and TRBJ2-1, with D perhaps matching TRBD2 (7 bases). Germline CDR1 and CDR2: LNHNV and YYDKDF (reference sequence). The V and J ends lost 0 bases and 9 bases respectively, with 15 bases between them. The CDR3 spans 15 residues. This CDR3 reads CATSRDLSGGGEQFF. CDR3 in DNA: TGTGCCACCAGCAGAGATCTTTCGGGGGGCGGTGAGCAGTTCTTC.

V is TRBV9 and J is TRBJ2-7; maybe TRBD1 (6 bases). V dropped 3 bases and J dropped 5 bases, with 12 bases sitting between them. The CDR3 spans 13 residues. Germline assignment: CDR1 SGDLS and CDR2 YYNGEE. The CDR3 bases are TGTGCCAGCAGCGGGAACAGGGCCCACGAGCAGTACTTC. As protein: CASSGNRAHEQYF.

This chain uses TRBV7-3 with TRBJ2-3; TRBD2 matches 7 bases. Trimming took 2 bases from V and 7 from J; bases not matched to a gene: 9. This CDR3 has 15 amino acids. Germline V gene sequence: CDR1 SGHTA, CDR2 FQGTGA. The CDR3 spells CASSLVSGELHTQYF. The DNA for the CDR3 is TGTGCCAGCAGCTTAGTGAGCGGGGAGTTACATACGCAGTATTTT.

This chain connects TRBV18 to TRBJ1-1; D may be TRBD1 (5 bases). The V gene's germline CDR1 is KGHSH and CDR2 LQKENI. Trimming stripped 0 bases from V and 6 bases from J, with 11 bases between. This CDR3 has 14 amino acids. The CDR3 loop is CASSPPLGGAEAFF. CDR3 bases: TGTGCCAGCTCACCACCGCTGGGGGGGGCTGAAGCTTTCTTT.